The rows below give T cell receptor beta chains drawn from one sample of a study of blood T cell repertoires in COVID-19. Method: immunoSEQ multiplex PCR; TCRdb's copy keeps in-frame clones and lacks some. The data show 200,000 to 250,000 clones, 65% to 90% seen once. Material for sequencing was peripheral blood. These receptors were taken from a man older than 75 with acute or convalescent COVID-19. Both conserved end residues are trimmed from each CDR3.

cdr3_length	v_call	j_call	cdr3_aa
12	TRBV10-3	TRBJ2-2	AISREGSTGELF
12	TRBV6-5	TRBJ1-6	ASSQTGGRSPLH
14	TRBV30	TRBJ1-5	AWSVSTRDRNQPQH
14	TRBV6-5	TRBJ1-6	ASSYSGGRGNSPLH
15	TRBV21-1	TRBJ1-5	ASSKADRDRGNQPQH
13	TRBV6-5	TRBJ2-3	ASSLGRDSADTQY
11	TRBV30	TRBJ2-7	AWSGGQGVKTY
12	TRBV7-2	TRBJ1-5	ASSLQGGNQPQH
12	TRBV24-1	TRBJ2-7	ATSDFGGSDEQY
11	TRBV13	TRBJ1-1	ASSPRQLTEAF
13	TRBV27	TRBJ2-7	ASSFRARGQYEQY
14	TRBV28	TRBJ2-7	ASRSPGDRRTYEQY
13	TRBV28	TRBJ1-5	ASSLGSGLNQPQH
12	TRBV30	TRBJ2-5	AWSALYLRETQY
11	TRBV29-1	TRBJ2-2	SVRTSGTGELF
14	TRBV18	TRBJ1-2	ASSSASGQRNYGYT
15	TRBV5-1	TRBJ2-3	ASRNTPGLADTDTQY
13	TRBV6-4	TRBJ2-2	ASSEDRGPTGELF
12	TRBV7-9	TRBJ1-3	ASSFDSSGNTIY
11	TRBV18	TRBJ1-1	ASSSGRDTEAF
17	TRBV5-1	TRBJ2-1	ASSFRGRGRTGSYNEQF
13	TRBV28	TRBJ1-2	ASTFSHTSGYGYT
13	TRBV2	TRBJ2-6	AGTGGEGFANVLT